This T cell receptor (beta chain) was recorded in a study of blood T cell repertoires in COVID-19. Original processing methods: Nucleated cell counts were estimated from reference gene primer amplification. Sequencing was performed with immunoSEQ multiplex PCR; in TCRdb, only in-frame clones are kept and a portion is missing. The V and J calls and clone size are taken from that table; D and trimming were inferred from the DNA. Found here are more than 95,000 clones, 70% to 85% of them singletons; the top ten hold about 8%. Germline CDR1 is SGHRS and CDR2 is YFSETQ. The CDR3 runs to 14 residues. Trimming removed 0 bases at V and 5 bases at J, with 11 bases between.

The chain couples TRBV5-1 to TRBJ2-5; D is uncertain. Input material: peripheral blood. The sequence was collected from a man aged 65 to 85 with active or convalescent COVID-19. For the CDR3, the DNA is TGCGCCAGCAGCTTGGGTGTTAGCTACGAGACCCAGTACTTC. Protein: CASSLGVSYETQYF.